Listed below are T cell receptor beta chains from one sample, sequenced in a study of cytotoxic CD8 clonotypes in ibrutinib-treated CLL. TCRdb's copy holds only in-frame clones and misses some; the assay was immunoSEQ multiplex PCR. The data contain about 130,000 clones, 80% to 85% of them singletons. Here the sequenced sample was PBMCs, taken after 24 months of ibrutinib treatment. Receptors originate from a human donor with chronic lymphocytic leukemia. The CDR3 runs from the conserved cysteine through the conserved F or W. Each record gives: D gene, V gene, clone size, J gene, CDR3 DNA, CDR3 protein. The D gene is left open where the match is weak. Clone size, where shown, is once, few, many, or a class for clones that have expanded.

D: NA; V: TRBV11-2; size: NA; J: TRBJ1-2; DNA: TGTGCCAGCGGGTGGGGGCCAGCCTATGGCTACACCTTC; CDR3: CASGWGPAYGYTF
D: NA; V: TRBV6-1; size: NA; J: TRBJ1-5; DNA: TGTGCCAGCAGTCGTACAGGAAACGGGGCTCAGCCCCAGCATTTT; CDR3: CASSRTGNGAQPQHF
D: TRBD1; V: TRBV11-2; size: NA; J: TRBJ1-2; DNA: TGTGCCAGCAGCTTACCCTCGACAGGGGGCCTTTATGGCTACACCTTC; CDR3: CASSLPSTGGLYGYTF
D: TRBD1; V: TRBV5-1; size: few; J: TRBJ1-2; DNA: TGCGCCAGCAGCGCCCGGACAGGGAATGATGGCTACACCTTC; CDR3: CASSARTGNDGYTF
D: TRBD1; V: TRBV12-5; size: few; J: TRBJ2-2; DNA: TGTGCTAGTGGTTTGGGACAGGGAAACACCGGGGAGCTGTTTTTT; CDR3: CASGLGQGNTGELFF
D: NA; V: TRBV6-6; size: NA; J: TRBJ1-2; DNA: TGTGCCAGCAGTGACGAGGGATTAGGCTACACCTTC; CDR3: CASSDEGLGYTF
D: TRBD1; V: TRBV23-1; size: NA; J: TRBJ2-1; DNA: TGCGCCAGCAGTCAATCGGACAGGCAACCCCCCTACAATGAGCAGTTCTTC; CDR3: CASSQSDRQPPYNEQFF
D: NA; V: TRBV5-5; size: once; J: TRBJ2-1; DNA: TGTGCCAGCAGCTTGGTCCTACAGACAGGTTCCCCTTACAATGAGCAGTTCTTC; CDR3: CASSLVLQTGSPYNEQFF
D: NA; V: TRBV4-2; size: NA; J: TRBJ1-1; DNA: TGTGCCAGCAGCCAAGATTTATCCATCCCTGAAGCTTTCTTT; CDR3: CASSQDLSIPEAFF
D: NA; V: TRBV7-9; size: NA; J: TRBJ1-5; DNA: TGTGCCAGCAGCTTAGGGGGGAGGCCCCAGCATTTT; CDR3: CASSLGGRPQHF